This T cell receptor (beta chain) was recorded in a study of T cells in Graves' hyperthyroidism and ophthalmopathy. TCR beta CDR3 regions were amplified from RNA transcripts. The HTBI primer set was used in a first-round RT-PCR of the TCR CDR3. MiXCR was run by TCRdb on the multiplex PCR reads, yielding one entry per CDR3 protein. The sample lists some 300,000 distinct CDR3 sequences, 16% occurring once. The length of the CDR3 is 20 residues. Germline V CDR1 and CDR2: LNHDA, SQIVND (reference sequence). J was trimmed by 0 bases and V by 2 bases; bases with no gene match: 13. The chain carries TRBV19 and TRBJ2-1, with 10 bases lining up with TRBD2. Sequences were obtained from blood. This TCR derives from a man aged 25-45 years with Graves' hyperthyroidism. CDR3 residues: CASSIRPGLAPISSYNEQFF. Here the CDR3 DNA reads TGTGCCAGTAGTATAAGACCGGGACTAGCGCCCATTAGCTCCTACAATGAGCAGTTCTTC.